Listed below are T cell receptor beta chains from one sample, sequenced in a study of blood T cell repertoires in COVID-19. Profiled with immunoSEQ multiplex PCR; TCRdb holds only in-frame clones, not every one. The sample records about 220,000 clones, approximately 77% being singletons. The sequencing sample was made of peripheral blood. The receptors originated from a woman older than 75 with acute or convalescent COVID-19. Each CDR3 is given with its conserved first and last residue. D genes are given only for firm matches. Not every row has a clone size; where given, it reads once, few, many or a size class.

>TRBJ2-7|TRBD2|NA|TRBV19
TGTGCCAGTAGGTCCCTAGCGGGGGGTTTCTACGAGCAGTACTTC
CASRSLAGGFYEQYF
>TRBJ1-1|NA|NA|TRBV24-1
TGTGCCACCAGTGATCCGACGGGATCGGAAGCTTTCTTT
CATSDPTGSEAFF
>TRBJ1-1|NA|few|TRBV29-1
TGCAGCGTTGAAATATCAGTGAACACTGAAGCTTTCTTT
CSVEISVNTEAFF
>TRBJ2-5|NA|NA|TRBV5-6
TGTGCCAGCAGCGTCGGGACTCCAGGGGAGACCCAGTACTTC
CASSVGTPGETQYF
>TRBJ1-1|NA|NA|TRBV19
TGTGCCAGTAGTATCGGGCAGGGGAACACAATGAACACTGAAGCTTTCTTT
CASSIGQGNTMNTEAFF
>TRBJ1-2|NA|NA|TRBV6-6
TGTGCCAGCAGTTACTCACAAACAGGGAATAGCTATGGCTACACCTTC
CASSYSQTGNSYGYTF
>TRBJ2-7|NA|few|TRBV11-3
TGTGCCAGCAGCTTGAGTAGAGGGAACGATGGCGAGCAGTACTTC
CASSLSRGNDGEQYF
>TRBJ2-1|TRBD2|NA|TRBV6-6
TGTGCCAGCAGTCAAATTCTAGCGGGGGCCACTAGCTCCTACAATGAGCAGTTCTTC
CASSQILAGATSSYNEQFF
>TRBJ1-1|TRBD1|NA|TRBV6-6
TGTGCCAGCAGTTACTCGAACCTAGGGAGACAGGGAGCTTTCTTT
CASSYSNLGRQGAFF
>TRBJ2-1|TRBD2|NA|TRBV5-1
TGCGCCAGCAGCCCGAGGACTAGCGGAGACAATGAGCAGTTCTTC
CASSPRTSGDNEQFF
>TRBJ1-4|NA|NA|TRBV3-1/TRBV3-2
TGTGCCAGCAGCCAAGGCGATACAGGGTTTAGTGAAAAACTGTTTTTT
CASSQGDTGFSEKLFF
>TRBJ2-7|NA|NA|TRBV14
TGTGCCAGTAAATTACATGGGCAATCCTACGAGCAGTACTTC
CASKLHGQSYEQYF
>TRBJ2-3|TRBD2|NA|TRBV5-4
TGTGCCAGCAGACCCAGCGGGGGGGCCGCAGATACGCAGTATTTT
CASRPSGGAADTQYF
>TRBJ1-5|NA|few|TRBV19
TGTGCCAGTACCGACTACCTCTGGCCCCAGCATTTT
CASTDYLWPQHF
>TRBJ1-2|TRBD1|NA|TRBV18
TGTGCCAGCTCACCTTTTTCCGGGACAGGCTATGGCTACACCTTC
CASSPFSGTGYGYTF
>TRBJ2-3|NA|once|TRBV5-1
TGCGCCAGCAGCCCCTTTACCGGGGGCACAGATACGCAGTATTTT
CASSPFTGGTDTQYF
>TRBJ2-7|TRBD1|once|TRBV30
TGTGCCTGGAGTGTACGCAGGGGGCCCGGCGAGCAGTACTTC
CAWSVRRGPGEQYF
>TRBJ2-2|NA|NA|TRBV28
TGTGCCAGCCTGCACGGGGGTAGCGGGGAGCTGTTTTTT
CASLHGGSGELFF
>TRBJ2-1|TRBD2|NA|TRBV30
TGTGCCTGGAGTGGTGTAAGGCTAGCGGGGGATCACAATGAGCAGTTCTTC
CAWSGVRLAGDHNEQFF
>TRBJ1-3|TRBD1|NA|TRBV6-5
TGTGCCAGCATTCAGGGGGACGGCAGAAACACCATATATTTT
CASIQGDGRNTIYF
>TRBJ1-1|NA|NA|TRBV11-1
TGTGCCAGCAGCTCCTCAGGACAGTCGAGGACCGCTGAAGCTTTCTTT
CASSSSGQSRTAEAFF
>TRBJ1-1|NA|NA|TRBV2
TGTGCCAGCGGAAGGTTCGGGACACGTGAAGCTTTCTTT
CASGRFGTREAFF
>TRBJ1-1|TRBD1|NA|TRBV12-3/TRBV12-4
TGTGCCAGCAGTGGACAGGGGGAAACTGAAGCTTTCTTT
CASSGQGETEAFF
>TRBJ1-1|NA|NA|TRBV6-5
TGTGCCAGCAGTAGGCGGGACACTGAAGCTTTCTTT
CASSRRDTEAFF
>TRBJ1-6|TRBD1|NA|TRBV7-2
TGTGCCAGCAGCCCCAGACAGGGAAGTAATTCACCCCTCCACTTT
CASSPRQGSNSPLHF
>TRBJ1-1|NA|once|TRBV6-1
TGTGCCAGCAGTGACATGGGGCTCGTGAACACTGAAGCTTTCTTT
CASSDMGLVNTEAFF
>TRBJ1-2|NA|NA|TRBV2
TGTGCCAGCCTAAGAAACCCTAACTATGGCTACACCTTC
CASLRNPNYGYTF
>TRBJ2-2|NA|NA|TRBV7-9
TGTGCCAGCAGCTTTTTTACAGGGACCACCGGGGAGCTGTTTTTT
CASSFFTGTTGELFF
>TRBJ1-2|TRBD1|NA|TRBV28
TGTGCCAGCAGTGCTCCGGGGGACAGGGAGACCTATGGCTACACCTTC
CASSAPGDRETYGYTF
>TRBJ2-4|TRBD1|once|TRBV5-6
TGTGCCAGCAGCCACATTCGGGACAGGAAAAACATTCAGTACTTC
CASSHIRDRKNIQYF
>TRBJ2-6|TRBD1|NA|TRBV3-1/TRBV3-2
TGTGCCAGCAGCCAAGTCTACGGGACAGGGCAATCTGGGGCCAACGTCCTGACTTTC
CASSQVYGTGQSGANVLTF
>TRBJ2-7|TRBD2|NA|TRBV2
TGTGCCAGCAGGGCCTCACTAGCGGGGGACCTCTACGAGCAGTACTTC
CASRASLAGDLYEQYF
>TRBJ1-5|NA|once|TRBV19
TGTGCCAGTAGTATAGGAGGGAGTGACAATCAGCCCCAGCATTTT
CASSIGGSDNQPQHF
>TRBJ1-1|NA|NA|TRBV6-5
TGTGCCAGCAAGCGGAAAGGGTCAGTTGGTGAAGCTTTCTTT
CASKRKGSVGEAFF
>TRBJ1-2|TRBD1|NA|TRBV5-5
TGTGCCAGCAGCTTGGAGCTGACAGGGCACACCTTC
CASSLELTGHTF
>TRBJ1-2|NA|few|TRBV28
TGTGCCAGCAGTTTACTTGGATACAGGGGCTACACCTTC
CASSLLGYRGYTF
>TRBJ2-1|NA|NA|TRBV9
TGTGCCAGCAGCCCACGAGGTCGCGCGATGATCGGCCTATACAATGAGCAGTTCTTC
CASSPRGRAMIGLYNEQFF
>TRBJ1-2|NA|NA|TRBV20-1
TGCAGTGCTACCAAGGACAGTGGCTACACCTTC
CSATKDSGYTF
>TRBJ1-2|TRBD1|few|TRBV4-2
TGTGCCAGCAGCCCAGACAGGGGGCGCTTATTCTATGGCTACACCTTC
CASSPDRGRLFYGYTF
>TRBJ2-2|TRBD1|NA|TRBV3-1/TRBV3-2
TGTGCCAGCAGCGGGCGGACAGGGGGCGGTCCCGGGGAGCTGTTTTTT
CASSGRTGGGPGELFF